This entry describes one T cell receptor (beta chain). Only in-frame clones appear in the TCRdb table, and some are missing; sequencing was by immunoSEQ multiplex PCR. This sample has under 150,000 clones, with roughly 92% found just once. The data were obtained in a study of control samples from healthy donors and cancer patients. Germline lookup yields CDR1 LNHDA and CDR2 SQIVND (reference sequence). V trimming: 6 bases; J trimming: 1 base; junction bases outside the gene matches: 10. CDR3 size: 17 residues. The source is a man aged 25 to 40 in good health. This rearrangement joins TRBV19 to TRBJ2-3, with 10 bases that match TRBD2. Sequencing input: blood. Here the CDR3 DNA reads TGTGCCAGTAGCCCTAGCGGGAGTGGGAGGGGCACAGATACGCAGTATTTT. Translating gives CASSPSGSGRGTDTQYF.